Following are 24 T cell receptor beta chains from one sample sequenced in a study of PD-1 blockade in classical Hodgkin lymphoma. Libraries were prepared by immunoSEQ multiplex PCR; TCRdb keeps only in-frame clonotypes and omits some of them. Among roughly 140,000 clones listed, nearly 80% were seen once. The patients all showed relapse after autologous stem cell transplantation, while their brentuximab vedotin exposure varied. This specimen consisted of peripheral blood mononuclear cells (PBMCs), obtained before the second cycle of nivolumab. The source of these receptors is a human donor with classical Hodgkin lymphoma.

The chain combines TRBV5-1 with TRBJ2-5, with D possibly being TRBD1 (5 bases). The CDR3 covers 13 residues. V dropped 0 bases and J dropped 3 bases, with 6 bases sitting between them. Germline V gene sequence: CDR1 SGHRS, CDR2 YFSETQ. CDR3 residues: CASSLEGKETQYF. CDR3 DNA: TGCGCCAGCAGCTTGGAGGGGAAAGAGACCCAGTACTTC.

The rearrangement joins TRBV4-3 to TRBJ1-2, with D tentatively TRBD1 (6 bases). Trimming removed 1 base from V and 6 bases from J, with 12 bases in between. The CDR3 has 14 amino acids. Per germline, CDR1 LGHNA and CDR2 YSLEER. The CDR3 reads CASSQGMGADGYTF. CDR3 DNA: TGCGCCAGCAGCCAAGGAATGGGGGCTGATGGCTACACCTTC.

This clone was observed many times. The chain recombines TRBV4-1 with TRBJ2-1; possible D gene TRBD2, 6 bases. This CDR3 has 18 residues. The germline V gene has CDR1 MGHRA and CDR2 YSYEKL. V lost 0 bases and J lost 0, with 15 bases in between. CDR3 coding DNA: TGCGCCAGCAGCCAAGAGGGTAGCGGAACTTTCTCCTACAATGAGCAGTTCTTC. Translating it yields CASSQEGSGTFSYNEQFF.

V gene TRBV4-2 combines with J gene TRBJ2-5; TRBD1 aligns across 10 bases. With V trimmed by 3 bases and J by 5 bases, 9 bases remained unmatched. Germline V gene sequence: CDR1 LGHNA, CDR2 YNFKEQ. This CDR3 is 16 amino acids long. CDR3 nucleotides: TGTGCCAGCAGCCACACCGGGACAGGGGTGTCGGAGACCCAGTACTTC. It yields the protein CASSHTGTGVSETQYF.

V usage is TRBV27 and J usage is TRBJ1-2; perhaps TRBD1 as D (6 bases). In germline, CDR1 is MNHEY, CDR2 SMNVEV (reference sequence). V was pared by 6 bases and J by 4 bases, with 21 bases between. The CDR3 is made up of 16 amino acids. The DNA of the CDR3 is TGTGCCAGCAGCAGGTTATTGGCAGGGGATCCCTATGGCTACACCTTC. Amino acid sequence: CASSRLLAGDPYGYTF.

This clone has a handful of counts. The sample holds other DNA sequences that translate to the same CDR3. V usage is TRBV7-9 and J usage is TRBJ1-1, with unresolved D. Germline V gives CDR1 SEHNR, CDR2 FQNEAQ (reference sequence). Trimming cost V 2 bases and J 1 base, with 5 bases left between them. The CDR3 is 13 residues long. CDR3 in amino acids: CASSLHRNTEAFF. DNA for the CDR3: TGTGCCAGCAGCTTACACAGGAACACTGAAGCTTTCTTT.

The chain carries TRBV10-3 and TRBJ1-4; 8 nucleotides align to TRBD1. The length of the CDR3 is 13 residues. V shed 8 bases and J 5 bases; nucleotides not matched to a gene: 4. Germline-derived CDR1 and CDR2 are ENHRY and SYGVKD. This CDR3 is CAIGTGENEKLFF. Here the CDR3 DNA reads TGTGCCATCGGGACAGGTGAAAATGAAAAACTGTTTTTT.

The J gene is TRBJ2-2, the V gene TRBV30; no definite D call. Germline V gene data show CDR1 as GTSNPN and CDR2 as SVGIG (reference sequence). The germline V and J ends were trimmed by 3 bases and 7 bases, with 6 bases remaining between them. The CDR3 is 11 amino acids. CDR3 sequence reads: CAWSGNGELFF. In DNA form, the CDR3 reads TGTGCCTGGAGCGGAAACGGGGAGCTGTTTTTT.

The gene calls are TRBV7-8 and TRBJ1-2; no definite D call. The CDR3 runs 15 residues. With 2 bases removed from V and 8 bases from J, the gap between germline ends came to 18 bases. Per the germline V gene, CDR1 is SGHVS and CDR2 is FQNEAQ. CDR3 protein: CASSLNRPRPWGYTF. Here the CDR3 DNA reads TGTGCCAGCAGCTTAAATCGACCCAGACCTTGGGGCTACACCTTC.

This chain uses TRBV4-2 with TRBJ1-2, with D possibly being TRBD1 (5 bases). V shed 0 bases and J shed 3 bases, with 11 bases lying between them. CDR3 size: 15 residues. Germline CDR1 is LGHNA and CDR2 is YNFKEQ. CDR3 DNA: TGTGCCAGCAGCCAAGATCGTCAGGGACACTATGGCTACACCTTC. It yields the protein CASSQDRQGHYGYTF.

This chain's CDR3 is CASTEWGKGTDTQYF. CDR3 DNA sequence: TGTGCCAGTACCGAGTGGGGGAAGGGGACAGATACGCAGTATTTT. The chain couples TRBV19 to TRBJ2-3; D is possibly TRBD1 or TRBD2 (5 bases each). V lost 7 bases, J lost 3 bases, and 17 bases lay in between. This CDR3 has 15 amino acids. Looked up from germline, CDR1 is LNHDA and CDR2 is SQIVND (reference sequence).

This clone appeared a single time. Without the conserved terminal phenylalanine or tryptophan, this CDR3 likely stems from a read error. The limits of the CDR3 on the DNA are not certain, so only TCRdb's listed CDR3 is given. The genes are TRBV6-1 and TRBJ1-4. Germline lookup yields CDR1 MNHNS and CDR2 SASEGT. Ends included, the CDR3 has 8 residues. Here the CDR3 reads CARYWGEL.

This chain uses TRBV4-2 with TRBJ1-1, with 10 positions matching TRBD1. CDR3 size: 15 residues. The V segment lost 3 bases and the J segment 1 base; nucleotides outside the gene matches: 2. The germline V gene has CDR1 LGHNA and CDR2 YNFKEQ. The CDR3 bases are TGTGCCAGCAGCCAGGGGGACAGGGGGAACACTGAAGCTTTCTTT. Protein: CASSQGDRGNTEAFF.

The chain employs TRBV30 and TRBJ2-7, with D possibly being TRBD1 (5 bases). There are 15 residues in the CDR3. The ends were cut back, 0 bases at V and 2 bases at J, with 14 bases in the middle. The germline gives CDR1 GTSNPN, CDR2 SVGIG (reference sequence). CDR3 loop: CAWSVSRAGTYEQYF. CDR3 nucleotides: TGTGCCTGGAGTGTATCCCGCGCAGGGACCTACGAGCAGTACTTC.

The CDR3 is CASSFGPGHLFTEAFF. In DNA, the CDR3 is TGTGCCAGCAGCTTCGGTCCGGGACACCTGTTCACTGAAGCTTTCTTT. The chain uses TRBV5-8 and TRBJ1-1, with a possible D match to TRBD1 (6 bases). The ends were cut back, 2 bases at V and 4 bases at J, with 18 bases in the middle. Germline V CDR1 and CDR2: SGHTS, YDEGEE. The CDR3 runs to 16 residues.

This clone was counted a few times. The rearrangement joins TRBV2 to TRBJ1-6; D not resolved. Trimming removed 7 bases from V and 0 bases from J, with 7 bases in between. This CDR3 is built from 14 residues. The germline V gene encodes CDR1 SNHLY and CDR2 FYNNEI. This CDR3 is CASTPSSYNSPLHF. CDR3 sequence (DNA): TGTGCCAGCACCCCGAGCTCCTATAATTCACCCCTCCACTTT.

This chain links TRBV6-5 with TRBJ2-4; D gene uncertain. Per germline, CDR1 MNHEY and CDR2 SVGAGI. V was trimmed by 0 bases and J by 3 bases, leaving 9 bases between them. There are 15 residues in the CDR3. The CDR3 DNA reads TGTGCCAGCAGTTACTCGAAGTTAAACAAAAACATTCAGTACTTC. The encoded protein is CASSYSKLNKNIQYF.

Here the CDR3 reads CASSLGGGRDTQYF. The CDR3 nucleotides are TGTGCCAGCAGCTTGGGGGGGGGCAGAGATACGCAGTATTTT. The V call is TRBV7-6, the J call TRBJ2-3; maybe TRBD2 (7 bases). Germline V gene data show CDR1 as SGHVS and CDR2 as FNYEAQ. CDR3 length: 14 residues. Trimming left V 3 bases short and J 5 bases short, with 12 bases between.

V is TRBV28 and J is TRBJ1-1; the match to TRBD1 covers 9 bases. CDR3 length: 15 residues. Germline V gene lookup returns CDR1 MDHEN and CDR2 SYDVKM. Trimming removed 5 bases from V and 5 bases from J; junction bases left unmatched: 9. CDR3 amino acids: CASSTPGQGATEAFF. The CDR3 DNA reads TGTGCCAGCAGTACACCGGGACAGGGCGCTACTGAAGCTTTCTTT.

The V and J genes are TRBV6-5 and TRBJ2-3, with 9 bases aligning to TRBD2. Trimming took 1 base from V and 4 from J; bases not matched to a gene: 6. Germline CDR1 and CDR2: MNHEY and SVGAGI. The CDR3 loop spans 16 amino acids. The DNA for the CDR3 is TGTGCCAGCAGTTACTGGGGGACTAGCAGACCAGATACGCAGTATTTT. It specifies CASSYWGTSRPDTQYF.

The V gene is TRBV6-5, the J gene TRBJ2-5; D is possibly TRBD2 (6 bases). The ends were cut back, 8 bases at V and 2 bases at J, with 15 bases in the middle. Germline CDR1 MNHEY, CDR2 SVGAGI. This CDR3 spans 14 amino acids. The DNA of the CDR3 is TGTGCCAGCGGGGGGTTGGCGATACAAGAGACCCAGTACTTC. Translated, it gives CASGGLAIQETQYF.

The chain couples TRBV7-2 to TRBJ1-2, with 9 positions matching TRBD1. CDR3 length equals 15 residues. Germline values: CDR1 SGHTA, CDR2 FQGNSA. J lost 2 bases, V lost 1 base, and 2 bases had no gene match. CDR3 region: CASSLVGTGNYGYTF. The CDR3 DNA follows: TGTGCCAGCAGCTTAGTAGGGACAGGGAACTATGGCTACACCTTC. Together with reference TRBV7-2 and TRBJ1-2, the CDR3 gives the full variable domain: GAGVSQSPSNKVTEKGKDVELRCDPISGHTALYWYRQSLGQGLEFLIYFQGNSAPDKSGLPSDRFSAERTGGSVSTLTIQRTQQEDSAVYLCASSLVGTGNYGYTFGSGTRLTVV.

The gene calls are TRBV28 and TRBJ2-1, with TRBD2 matching 8 bases. Germline CDR1 and CDR2: MDHEN and SYDVKM. V was pared by 10 bases and J by 6 bases, with 14 bases of the junction left unmatched. This CDR3 comprises 15 residues. The CDR3, as DNA: TGTGCCAACCACCCGGGACTAGAGTTCGGCAATGAGCAGTTCTTC. This sequence encodes CANHPGLEFGNEQFF.

The CDR3 spells CASSLSGRNYNSPLHF. The CDR3 region has the DNA TGCGCCAGCAGCCTATCGGGACGGAACTATAATTCACCCCTCCACTTT. V and J are TRBV4-1 and TRBJ1-6; possible D gene TRBD1, 5 bases. CDR3 length: 16 amino acids. Per the germline V gene, CDR1 is MGHRA and CDR2 is YSYEKL. Trimming removed 4 bases from V and 3 bases from J, with 13 bases in between.